A selection of T cell receptor beta chains follows, all from one sample in a study of blood T cell repertoires in COVID-19. Assay used: immunoSEQ multiplex PCR; TCRdb lists only in-frame clones, some missing. This table holds about 100,000 clones, approximately 70% found once. Sequenced material: peripheral blood. The receptor set was obtained from a man older than 75 with acute or convalescent COVID-19. Both conserved end residues are part of each CDR3. Each record gives: V gene, D gene, clone size, J gene, CDR3 protein, CDR3 DNA. D genes are given only for firm matches. The size field is filled for only some rows; it gives once, few, many or a size class.

V gene: TRBV10-3; D gene: TRBD1; clone size: NA; J gene: TRBJ1-1; CDR3 protein: CAIGTGDTEAFF; CDR3 DNA: TGTGCCATCGGGACAGGGGACACTGAAGCTTTCTTT
V gene: TRBV27; D gene: TRBD2; clone size: once; J gene: TRBJ2-6; CDR3 protein: CASSSLTGGGSGANVLTF; CDR3 DNA: TGTGCCAGCAGCTCCCTGACCGGGGGGGGTTCTGGGGCCAACGTCCTGACTTTC
V gene: TRBV6-1; D gene: TRBD1; clone size: NA; J gene: TRBJ1-1; CDR3 protein: CASSAGTAVPLNTEAFF; CDR3 DNA: TGTGCCAGCAGTGCAGGGACAGCCGTTCCCTTGAACACTGAAGCTTTCTTT
V gene: TRBV7-6; D gene: NA; clone size: many; J gene: TRBJ1-5; CDR3 protein: CASSLAAGVEQPQHF; CDR3 DNA: TGTGCCAGCAGCTTAGCCGCGGGAGTGGAGCAGCCCCAGCATTTT
V gene: TRBV28; D gene: NA; clone size: NA; J gene: TRBJ1-3; CDR3 protein: CASRGTGNTIYF; CDR3 DNA: TGTGCCAGCAGGGGCACTGGAAACACCATATATTTT
V gene: TRBV27; D gene: NA; clone size: NA; J gene: TRBJ1-2; CDR3 protein: CASSSRGVGYGYTF; CDR3 DNA: TGTGCCAGCAGTAGCAGGGGAGTCGGCTATGGCTACACCTTC
V gene: TRBV24-1; D gene: NA; clone size: NA; J gene: TRBJ2-7; CDR3 protein: CATSGQPDPHEQYF; CDR3 DNA: TGTGCCACCAGTGGACAACCCGACCCCCACGAGCAGTACTTC
V gene: TRBV7-2; D gene: TRBD2; clone size: NA; J gene: TRBJ2-5; CDR3 protein: CASSSVQLAGRWGQETQYF; CDR3 DNA: TGTGCCAGCAGCTCAGTACAACTAGCGGGACGCTGGGGCCAAGAGACCCAGTACTTC
V gene: TRBV18; D gene: NA; clone size: few; J gene: TRBJ2-7; CDR3 protein: CASSPSGLSFGEQYF; CDR3 DNA: TGTGCCAGCTCACCCTCCGGTCTCTCCTTCGGGGAGCAGTACTTC
V gene: TRBV3-1/TRBV3-2; D gene: NA; clone size: NA; J gene: TRBJ1-1; CDR3 protein: CASSSRGTEAFF; CDR3 DNA: TGTGCCAGCAGCAGTAGAGGCACTGAAGCTTTCTTT
V gene: TRBV24-1; D gene: NA; clone size: NA; J gene: TRBJ1-5; CDR3 protein: CATSDSGKYSNQPQHF; CDR3 DNA: TGTGCCACCAGTGATTCGGGGAAATATAGCAATCAGCCCCAGCATTTT
V gene: TRBV7-2; D gene: NA; clone size: NA; J gene: TRBJ2-1; CDR3 protein: CASSLTSEQFF; CDR3 DNA: TGTGCCAGCAGCTTAACCAGTGAGCAGTTCTTC
V gene: TRBV5-8; D gene: NA; clone size: NA; J gene: TRBJ2-3; CDR3 protein: CASTLWEIGPDTQYF; CDR3 DNA: TGTGCCAGCACCCTCTGGGAGATTGGGCCAGATACGCAGTATTTT
V gene: TRBV6-2/TRBV6-3; D gene: TRBD2; clone size: few; J gene: TRBJ2-1; CDR3 protein: CASSYPELAGGGDNEQFF; CDR3 DNA: TGTGCCAGCAGTTACCCCGAACTAGCGGGAGGGGGTGACAATGAGCAGTTCTTC
V gene: TRBV28; D gene: NA; clone size: NA; J gene: TRBJ2-1; CDR3 protein: CASSPGGGQGEQFF; CDR3 DNA: TGTGCCAGCAGTCCAGGGGGAGGCCAGGGTGAGCAGTTCTTC
V gene: TRBV10-3; D gene: TRBD2; clone size: NA; J gene: TRBJ2-1; CDR3 protein: CAIALAGTPGQTFSYNEQFF; CDR3 DNA: TGTGCCATCGCGCTAGCGGGAACACCTGGTCAGACTTTTTCCTACAATGAGCAGTTCTTC
V gene: TRBV9; D gene: TRBD2; clone size: NA; J gene: TRBJ2-3; CDR3 protein: CASSASSGRRSDTQYF; CDR3 DNA: TGTGCCAGCAGCGCTTCTAGCGGGAGGAGGTCAGATACGCAGTATTTT
V gene: TRBV3-1/TRBV3-2; D gene: TRBD2; clone size: NA; J gene: TRBJ2-3; CDR3 protein: CASSSDLAGGGTDTQYF; CDR3 DNA: TGTGCCAGCAGCTCGGATTTAGCGGGAGGAGGGACAGATACGCAGTATTTT
V gene: TRBV5-5; D gene: TRBD2; clone size: NA; J gene: TRBJ2-2; CDR3 protein: CASSLTVLAGNTGELFF; CDR3 DNA: TGTGCCAGCAGCTTAACGGTTCTAGCGGGAAACACCGGGGAGCTGTTTTTT
V gene: TRBV2; D gene: NA; clone size: NA; J gene: TRBJ2-7; CDR3 protein: CASSDPGYSYEQYF; CDR3 DNA: TGTGCCAGCAGTGATCCCGGTTACTCCTACGAGCAGTACTTC
V gene: TRBV2; D gene: NA; clone size: NA; J gene: TRBJ1-1; CDR3 protein: CASSGQVNTEAFF; CDR3 DNA: TGTGCCAGCAGTGGACAGGTGAACACTGAAGCTTTCTTT
V gene: TRBV28; D gene: NA; clone size: once; J gene: TRBJ2-7; CDR3 protein: CASSLGRPTREQYF; CDR3 DNA: TGTGCCAGCAGTTTGGGCAGACCCACTAGGGAGCAGTACTTC
V gene: TRBV6-5; D gene: NA; clone size: NA; J gene: TRBJ2-7; CDR3 protein: CASSYGGTSYEQYF; CDR3 DNA: TGTGCCAGCAGTTACGGGGGCACCTCCTACGAGCAGTACTTC
V gene: TRBV5-6; D gene: TRBD1; clone size: NA; J gene: TRBJ2-7; CDR3 protein: CASSPQGQGYEQYF; CDR3 DNA: TGTGCCAGCAGCCCGCAGGGACAGGGCTACGAGCAGTACTTC
V gene: TRBV7-9; D gene: NA; clone size: NA; J gene: TRBJ2-3; CDR3 protein: CASSRQISTDTQYF; CDR3 DNA: TGTGCCAGCAGTCGACAGATTAGCACAGATACGCAGTATTTT
V gene: TRBV14; D gene: TRBD2; clone size: NA; J gene: TRBJ2-3; CDR3 protein: CASSQDYIRLAGDTDTQYF; CDR3 DNA: TGTGCCAGCAGCCAAGATTACATCCGGCTAGCGGGAGACACAGATACGCAGTATTTT
V gene: TRBV6-2/TRBV6-3; D gene: NA; clone size: many; J gene: TRBJ1-1; CDR3 protein: CASSYVGEGAFF; CDR3 DNA: TGTGCCAGCAGTTACGTAGGGGAAGGAGCTTTCTTT
V gene: TRBV7-2; D gene: NA; clone size: few; J gene: TRBJ2-1; CDR3 protein: CASSLGGTYNEQFF; CDR3 DNA: TGTGCCAGCAGCTTAGGCGGGACCTACAATGAGCAGTTCTTC
V gene: TRBV4-3; D gene: TRBD1; clone size: NA; J gene: TRBJ1-5; CDR3 protein: CASSQSGGGQPQHF; CDR3 DNA: TGCGCCAGCAGCCAGTCAGGGGGCGGTCAGCCCCAGCATTTT
V gene: TRBV6-6; D gene: NA; clone size: NA; J gene: TRBJ1-1; CDR3 protein: CASSYERKAFF; CDR3 DNA: TGTGCCAGCAGTTATGAGAGGAAAGCTTTCTTT
V gene: TRBV24-1; D gene: NA; clone size: NA; J gene: TRBJ2-2; CDR3 protein: CATNGVPTGELFF; CDR3 DNA: TGTGCCACCAACGGGGTACCCACCGGGGAGCTGTTTTTT
V gene: TRBV3-1/TRBV3-2; D gene: TRBD2; clone size: NA; J gene: TRBJ2-3; CDR3 protein: CASSQAILADLTDTQYF; CDR3 DNA: TGTGCCAGCAGCCAAGCAATACTAGCGGACCTCACAGATACGCAGTATTTT
V gene: TRBV6-6; D gene: TRBD2; clone size: NA; J gene: TRBJ2-1; CDR3 protein: CASLRLAGVSEQFF; CDR3 DNA: TGTGCCAGCCTTCGACTAGCGGGAGTCAGTGAGCAGTTCTTC
V gene: TRBV28; D gene: NA; clone size: NA; J gene: TRBJ1-2; CDR3 protein: CASSSQTSYGYTF; CDR3 DNA: TGTGCCAGCAGTTCCCAGACTTCCTATGGCTACACCTTC
V gene: TRBV28; D gene: NA; clone size: NA; J gene: TRBJ1-1; CDR3 protein: CASRRQGRATEAFF; CDR3 DNA: TGTGCCAGCAGAAGGCAGGGGAGAGCCACTGAAGCTTTCTTT
V gene: TRBV4-1; D gene: TRBD2; clone size: NA; J gene: TRBJ2-7; CDR3 protein: CASSHVAGGRDEQYF; CDR3 DNA: TGCGCCAGCAGCCATGTAGCGGGAGGCCGGGACGAGCAGTACTTC
V gene: TRBV9; D gene: NA; clone size: NA; J gene: TRBJ2-1; CDR3 protein: CASSVGGGDEQFF; CDR3 DNA: TGTGCCAGCAGCGTAGGAGGGGGTGATGAGCAGTTCTTC
V gene: TRBV5-1; D gene: NA; clone size: NA; J gene: TRBJ1-6; CDR3 protein: CASSLEQDSPLHF; CDR3 DNA: TGCGCCAGCAGCTTGGAGCAGGATTCACCCCTCCACTTT
V gene: TRBV5-6; D gene: NA; clone size: few; J gene: TRBJ2-7; CDR3 protein: CASSRAGAAYEQYF; CDR3 DNA: TGTGCCAGCAGCCGCGCGGGGGCTGCCTACGAGCAGTACTTC
V gene: TRBV12-3/TRBV12-4; D gene: NA; clone size: many; J gene: TRBJ2-2; CDR3 protein: CASSPSGTGELFF; CDR3 DNA: TGTGCCAGCAGTCCTTCAGGAACCGGGGAGCTGTTTTTT
V gene: TRBV3-1/TRBV3-2; D gene: NA; clone size: NA; J gene: TRBJ1-3; CDR3 protein: CASSQGGSGNTIYF; CDR3 DNA: TGTGCCAGCAGCCAAGGCGGTTCTGGAAACACCATATATTTT
V gene: TRBV2; D gene: NA; clone size: NA; J gene: TRBJ2-3; CDR3 protein: CASSEGIAVDTDTQYF; CDR3 DNA: TGTGCCAGCAGTGAAGGTATAGCGGTCGACACAGATACGCAGTATTTT
V gene: TRBV7-9; D gene: NA; clone size: few; J gene: TRBJ2-6; CDR3 protein: CASSLAIRTLGANVLTF; CDR3 DNA: TGTGCCAGCAGCTTAGCAATACGGACACTTGGGGCCAACGTCCTGACTTTC
V gene: TRBV6-5; D gene: TRBD1; clone size: NA; J gene: TRBJ1-5; CDR3 protein: CASRQGATTIPQHF; CDR3 DNA: TGTGCCAGCAGACAGGGGGCAACAACAATACCCCAGCATTTT